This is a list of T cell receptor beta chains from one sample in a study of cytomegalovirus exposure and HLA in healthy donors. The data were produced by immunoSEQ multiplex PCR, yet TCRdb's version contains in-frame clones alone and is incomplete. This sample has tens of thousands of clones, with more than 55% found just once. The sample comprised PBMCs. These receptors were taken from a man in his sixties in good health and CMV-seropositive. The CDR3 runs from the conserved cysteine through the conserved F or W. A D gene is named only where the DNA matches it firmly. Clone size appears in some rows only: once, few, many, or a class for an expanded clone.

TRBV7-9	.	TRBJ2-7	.	TGTTCCAGCAGCTTGCCGGGACTTCCCTACGAGCAGTACTTC	CSSSLPGLPYEQYF
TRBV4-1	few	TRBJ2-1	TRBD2	TGCGCCAGCAGCCAACTAGCGGCTTACAATGAGCAGTTCTTC	CASSQLAAYNEQFF
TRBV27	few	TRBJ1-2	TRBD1	TGTGCCAGCAGTCCCGGGACAGCGGTCTATGGCTACACCTTC	CASSPGTAVYGYTF
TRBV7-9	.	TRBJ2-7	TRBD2	TGTGCCAGCAGCTTAGACGGGGGGTTATACGAGCAGTACTTC	CASSLDGGLYEQYF
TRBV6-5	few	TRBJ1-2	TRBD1	TGTGCCAGCAGCCGACAGGGTCATGGCTACACCTTC	CASSRQGHGYTF
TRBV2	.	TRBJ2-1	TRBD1	TGTGCCAGCAGCGCCCGGACAGGGGTCTACAATGAGCAGTTCTTC	CASSARTGVYNEQFF
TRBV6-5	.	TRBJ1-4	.	TGTGCCAGCAGTTACACAGGGAGCCGTAATGAAAAACTGTTTTTT	CASSYTGSRNEKLFF
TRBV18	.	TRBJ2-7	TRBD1	TGTGCCAGCTCCCCTAGACAGGGCCCCTACGAGCAGTACTTC	CASSPRQGPYEQYF
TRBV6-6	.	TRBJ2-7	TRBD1	TGTGCCAGCGGGACAGTCCACGAGCAGTACTTC	CASGTVHEQYF
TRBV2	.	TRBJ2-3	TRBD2	TGTGCCAGCAGTGACCCCACGGAGCGGGGGGACACAGATACGCAGTATTTT	CASSDPTERGDTDTQYF
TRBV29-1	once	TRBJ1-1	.	TGCAGCGTACACAGGGCCTCTATGAACACTGAAGCTTTCTTT	CSVHRASMNTEAFF
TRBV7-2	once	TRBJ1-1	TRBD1	TGTGCCAGCAGCTTAAAGCAGGGGGCAACTGAAGCTTTCTTT	CASSLKQGATEAFF
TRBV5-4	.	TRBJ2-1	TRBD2	TGTGCCAGCGGCGGGGGGCCAAGCGTCAATGAGCAGTTCTTC	CASGGGPSVNEQFF
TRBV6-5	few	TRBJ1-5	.	TGTGCCAGCAGTTACTCGTCGGGGAACAATCAGCCCCAGCATTTT	CASSYSSGNNQPQHF
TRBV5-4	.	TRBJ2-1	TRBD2	TGTGCCAGCAGCCGGTTCCTGAGCGGGGGAAGTGTAAATGAGCAGTTCTTC	CASSRFLSGGSVNEQFF
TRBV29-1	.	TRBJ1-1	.	TGCAGCGTTGGGGGGGGGTCGGGCACTGAAGCTTTCTTT	CSVGGGSGTEAFF
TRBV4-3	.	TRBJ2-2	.	TGCGCCAGCAGCCAAGATTTGCTCGAGCCGATGGGGGAGCTGTTTTTT	CASSQDLLEPMGELFF
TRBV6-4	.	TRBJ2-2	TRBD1	TGTGCCAGCAGAGGACAGGGGACCGGGGAGCTGTTTTTT	CASRGQGTGELFF
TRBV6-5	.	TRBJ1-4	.	TGTGCCACGGTCCTTAATGAAAAACTGTTTTTT	CATVLNEKLFF
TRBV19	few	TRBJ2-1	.	TGTGCCAGTTTAGGTGGAGGCTCCCACTCCTACAATGAGCAGTTCTTC	CASLGGGSHSYNEQFF
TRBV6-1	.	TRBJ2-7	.	TGTGCCAGCAAAAACCCTCAAGGGGCACCCCAGGAGCAGTACTTC	CASKNPQGAPQEQYF